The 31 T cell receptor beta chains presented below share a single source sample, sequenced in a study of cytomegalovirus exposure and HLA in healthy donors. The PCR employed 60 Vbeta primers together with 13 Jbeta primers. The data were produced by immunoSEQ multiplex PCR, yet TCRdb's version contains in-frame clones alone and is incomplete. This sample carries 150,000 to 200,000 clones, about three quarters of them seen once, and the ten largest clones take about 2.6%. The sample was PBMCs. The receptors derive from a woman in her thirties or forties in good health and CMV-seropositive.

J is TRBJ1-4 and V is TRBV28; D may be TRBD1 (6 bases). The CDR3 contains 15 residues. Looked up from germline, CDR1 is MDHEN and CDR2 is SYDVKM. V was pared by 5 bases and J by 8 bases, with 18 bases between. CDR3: CASSPSGGREEKLFF. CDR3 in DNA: TGTGCCAGCAGTCCGTCCGGGGGGCGCGAAGAAAAACTGTTTTTT. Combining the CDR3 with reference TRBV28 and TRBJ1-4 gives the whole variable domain DVKVTQSSRYLVKRTGEKVFLECVQDMDHENMFWYRQDPGLGLRLIYFSYDVKMKEKGDIPEGYSVSREKKERFSLILESASTNQTSMYLCASSPSGGREEKLFFGSGTQLSVL.

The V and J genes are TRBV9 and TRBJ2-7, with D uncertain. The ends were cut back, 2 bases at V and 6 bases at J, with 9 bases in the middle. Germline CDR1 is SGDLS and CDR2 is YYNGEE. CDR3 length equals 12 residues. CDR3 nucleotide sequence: TGTGCCAGCAGCGTTGGAGAAGGCGAGCAGTACTTC. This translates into CASSVGEGEQYF.

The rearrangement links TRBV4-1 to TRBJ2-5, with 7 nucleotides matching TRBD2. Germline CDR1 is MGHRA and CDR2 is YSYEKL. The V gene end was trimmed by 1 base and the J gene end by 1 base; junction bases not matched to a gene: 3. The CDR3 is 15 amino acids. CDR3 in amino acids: CASSQGASGQETQYF. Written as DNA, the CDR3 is TGCGCCAGCAGCCAAGGGGCTAGCGGCCAAGAGACCCAGTACTTC.

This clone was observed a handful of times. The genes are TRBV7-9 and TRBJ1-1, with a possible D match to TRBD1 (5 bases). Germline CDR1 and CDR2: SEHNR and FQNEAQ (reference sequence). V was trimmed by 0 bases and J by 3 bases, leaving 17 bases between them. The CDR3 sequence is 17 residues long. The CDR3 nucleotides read TGTGCCAGCAGCTTAGCGGGGCCGCTGGAGATGGACACTGAAGCTTTCTTT. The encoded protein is CASSLAGPLEMDTEAFF. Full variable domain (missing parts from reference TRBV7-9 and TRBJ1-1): DTGVSQNPRHKITKRGQNVTFRCDPISEHNRLYWYRQTLGQGPEFLTYFQNEAQLEKSRLLSDRFSAERPKGSFSTLEIQRTEQGDSAMYLCASSLAGPLEMDTEAFFGQGTRLTVV.

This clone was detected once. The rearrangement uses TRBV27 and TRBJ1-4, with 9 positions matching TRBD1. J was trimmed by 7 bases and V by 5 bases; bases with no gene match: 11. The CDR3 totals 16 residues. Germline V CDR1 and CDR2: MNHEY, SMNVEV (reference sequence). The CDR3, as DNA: TGTGCCAGCAGTCCCACATCGGACAGGGGCGGTGAAAAACTGTTTTTT. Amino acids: CASSPTSDRGGEKLFF.

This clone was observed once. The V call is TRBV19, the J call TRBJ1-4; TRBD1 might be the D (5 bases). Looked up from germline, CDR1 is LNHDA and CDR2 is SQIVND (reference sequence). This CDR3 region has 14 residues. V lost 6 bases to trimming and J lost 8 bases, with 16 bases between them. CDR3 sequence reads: CASRVRGAGEKLFF. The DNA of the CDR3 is TGTGCCAGTAGAGTCCGGGGCGCGGGGGAAAAACTGTTTTTT.

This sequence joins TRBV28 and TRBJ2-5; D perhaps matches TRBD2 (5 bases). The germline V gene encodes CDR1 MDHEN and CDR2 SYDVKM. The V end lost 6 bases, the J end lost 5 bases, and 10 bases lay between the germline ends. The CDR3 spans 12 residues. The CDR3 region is CASRTSGETQYF. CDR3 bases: TGTGCCAGCAGGACCTCGGGGGAGACCCAGTACTTC.

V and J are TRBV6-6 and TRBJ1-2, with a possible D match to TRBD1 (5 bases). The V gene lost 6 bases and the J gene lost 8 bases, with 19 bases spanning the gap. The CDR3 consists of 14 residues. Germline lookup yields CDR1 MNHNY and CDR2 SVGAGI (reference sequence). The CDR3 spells CASRAGSPEGGYTF. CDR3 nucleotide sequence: TGTGCCAGCAGGGCGGGGAGTCCAGAGGGGGGCTACACCTTC.

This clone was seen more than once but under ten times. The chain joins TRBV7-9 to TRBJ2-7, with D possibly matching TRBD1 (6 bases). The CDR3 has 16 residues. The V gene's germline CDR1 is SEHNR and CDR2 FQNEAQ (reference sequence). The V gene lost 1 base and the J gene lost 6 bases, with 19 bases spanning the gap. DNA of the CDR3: TGTGCCAGCAGCTTAGTATTGGCTCAGGGGTGGGGCGAGCAGTACTTC. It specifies CASSLVLAQGWGEQYF.

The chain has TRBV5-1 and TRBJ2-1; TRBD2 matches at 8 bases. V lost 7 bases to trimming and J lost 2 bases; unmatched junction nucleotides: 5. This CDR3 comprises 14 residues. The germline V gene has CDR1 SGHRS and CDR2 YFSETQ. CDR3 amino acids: CASYGGGPYNEQFF. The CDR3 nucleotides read TGCGCCAGCTACGGCGGGGGGCCCTACAATGAGCAGTTCTTC.

CDR3 DNA sequence: TGTGCCAGTACCTCCTCCGGGACAGGAAACACTGAAGCTTTCTTT. This encodes CASTSSGTGNTEAFF. The V call is TRBV19, the J call TRBJ1-1; 8 nucleotides line up with TRBD1. The CDR3 contains 15 residues. The germline gives CDR1 LNHDA, CDR2 SQIVND (reference sequence). Trimming cost V 7 bases and J 2 bases; bases outside gene matches: 9.

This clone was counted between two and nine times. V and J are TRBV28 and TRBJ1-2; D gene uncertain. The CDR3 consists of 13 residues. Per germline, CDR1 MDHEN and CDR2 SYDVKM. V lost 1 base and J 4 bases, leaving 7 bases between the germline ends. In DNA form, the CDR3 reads TGTGCCAGCAGTTTATCTAGCGGCTATGGCTACACCTTC. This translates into CASSLSSGYGYTF.

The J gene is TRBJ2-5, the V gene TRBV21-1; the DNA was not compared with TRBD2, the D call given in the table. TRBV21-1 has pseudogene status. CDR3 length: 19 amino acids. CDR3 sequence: CASSKAASGGSILQETQYF. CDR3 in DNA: TGTGCCAGCAGCAAAGCAGCTAGCGGGGGCTCAATCCTTCAAGAGACCCAGTACTTC.

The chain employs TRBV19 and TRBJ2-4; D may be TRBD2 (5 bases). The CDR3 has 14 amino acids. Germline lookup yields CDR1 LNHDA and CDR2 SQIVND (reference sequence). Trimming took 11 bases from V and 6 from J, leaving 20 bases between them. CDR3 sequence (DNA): TGTGCCCCCCGGGGAGATGCGGTGCGAAACATTCAGTACTTC. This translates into CAPRGDAVRNIQYF.

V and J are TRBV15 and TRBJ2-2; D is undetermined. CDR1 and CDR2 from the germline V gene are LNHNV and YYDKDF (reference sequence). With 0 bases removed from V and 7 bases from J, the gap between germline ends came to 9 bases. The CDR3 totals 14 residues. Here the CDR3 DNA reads TGTGCCACCAGCAGAGATACGGGTGGCGGGGAGCTGTTTTTT. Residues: CATSRDTGGGELFF.

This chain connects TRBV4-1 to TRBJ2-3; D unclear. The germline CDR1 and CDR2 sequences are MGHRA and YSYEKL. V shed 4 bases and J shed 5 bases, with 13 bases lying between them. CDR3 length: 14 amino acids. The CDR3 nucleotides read TGCGCCAGCAGCCTTGACACGACCCAAGATACGCAGTATTTT. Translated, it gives CASSLDTTQDTQYF.

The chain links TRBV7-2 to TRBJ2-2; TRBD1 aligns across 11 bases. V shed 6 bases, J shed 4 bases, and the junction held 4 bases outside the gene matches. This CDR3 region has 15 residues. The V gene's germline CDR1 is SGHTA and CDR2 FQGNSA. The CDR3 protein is CASSSGTGGTGELFF. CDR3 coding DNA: TGTGCCAGCAGTTCCGGGACAGGGGGCACCGGGGAGCTGTTTTTT.

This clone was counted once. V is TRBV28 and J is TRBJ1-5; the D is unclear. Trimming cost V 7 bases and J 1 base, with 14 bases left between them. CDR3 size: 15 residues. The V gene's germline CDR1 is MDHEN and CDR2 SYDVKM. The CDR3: CASISPGESNQPQHF. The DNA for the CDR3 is TGTGCCAGCATTTCCCCGGGAGAGAGCAATCAGCCCCAGCATTTT.

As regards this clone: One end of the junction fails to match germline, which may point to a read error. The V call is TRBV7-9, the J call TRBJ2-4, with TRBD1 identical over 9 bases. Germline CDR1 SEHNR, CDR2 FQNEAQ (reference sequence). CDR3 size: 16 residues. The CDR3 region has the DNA TGTTCCAGCAGCCCCGACAGGGGGGGGGCCAAAAACATTCAGTACTTC. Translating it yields CSSSPDRGGAKNIQYF.

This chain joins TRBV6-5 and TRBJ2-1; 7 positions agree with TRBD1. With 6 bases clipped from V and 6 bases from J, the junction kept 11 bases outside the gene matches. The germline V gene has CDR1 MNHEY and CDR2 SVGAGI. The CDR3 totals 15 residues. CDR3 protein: CASSRQGPPRNEQFF. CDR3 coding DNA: TGTGCCAGCAGCCGACAGGGCCCTCCTCGCAATGAGCAGTTCTTC.

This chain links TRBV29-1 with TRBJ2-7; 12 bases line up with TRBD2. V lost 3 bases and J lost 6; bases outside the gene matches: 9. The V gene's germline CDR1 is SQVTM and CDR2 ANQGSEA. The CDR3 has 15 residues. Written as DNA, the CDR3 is TGCAGCGTTGAGCTAACTAGCGGGAGGCCGGGCGAGCAGTACTTC. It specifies CSVELTSGRPGEQYF.

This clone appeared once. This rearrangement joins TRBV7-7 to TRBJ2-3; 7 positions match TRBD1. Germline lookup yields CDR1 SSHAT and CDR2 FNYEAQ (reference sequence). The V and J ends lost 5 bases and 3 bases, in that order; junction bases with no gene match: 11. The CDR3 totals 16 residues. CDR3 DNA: TGTGCCAGCAGCCCTGAGACAGGGCCCGGTACAGATACGCAGTATTTT. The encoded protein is CASSPETGPGTDTQYF.

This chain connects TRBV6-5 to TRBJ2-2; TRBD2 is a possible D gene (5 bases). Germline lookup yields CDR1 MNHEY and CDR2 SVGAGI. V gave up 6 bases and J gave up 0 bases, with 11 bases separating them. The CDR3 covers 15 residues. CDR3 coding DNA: TGTGCCAGCAGACCGGGAACTTCGAACACCGGGGAGCTGTTTTTT. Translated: CASRPGTSNTGELFF.

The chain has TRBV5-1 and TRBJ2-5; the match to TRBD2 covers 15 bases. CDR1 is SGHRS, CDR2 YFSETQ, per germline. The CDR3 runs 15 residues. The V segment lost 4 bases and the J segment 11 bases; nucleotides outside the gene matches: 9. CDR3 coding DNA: TGCGCCAGCAGCGGCAGGACTAGCGGGGGGGAGGAGCAGTACTTC. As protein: CASSGRTSGGEEQYF.

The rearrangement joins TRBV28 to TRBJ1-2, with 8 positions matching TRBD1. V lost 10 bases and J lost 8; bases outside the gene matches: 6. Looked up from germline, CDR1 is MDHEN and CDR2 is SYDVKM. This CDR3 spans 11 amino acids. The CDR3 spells CATIGQGGYTF. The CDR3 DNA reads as TGTGCCACCATCGGACAGGGCGGCTACACCTTC.

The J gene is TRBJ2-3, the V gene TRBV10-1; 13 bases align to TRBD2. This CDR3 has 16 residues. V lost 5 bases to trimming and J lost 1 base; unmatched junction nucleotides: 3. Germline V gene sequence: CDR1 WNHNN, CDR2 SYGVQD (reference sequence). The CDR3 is CASSIGLAGGTDTQYF. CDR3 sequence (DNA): TGCGCCAGCAGTATCGGACTAGCGGGGGGCACAGATACGCAGTATTTT.

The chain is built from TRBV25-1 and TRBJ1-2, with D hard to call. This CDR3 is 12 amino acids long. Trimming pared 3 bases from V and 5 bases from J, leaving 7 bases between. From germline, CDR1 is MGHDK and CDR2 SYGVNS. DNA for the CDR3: TGTGCCAGCAGTGACCAGACTTATGGCTACACCTTC. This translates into CASSDQTYGYTF.

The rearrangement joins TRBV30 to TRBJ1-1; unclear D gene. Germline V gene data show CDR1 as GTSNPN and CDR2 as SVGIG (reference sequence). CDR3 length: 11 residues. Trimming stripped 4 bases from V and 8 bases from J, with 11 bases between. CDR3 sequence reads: CAWTGSKEAFF. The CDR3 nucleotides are TGTGCCTGGACGGGATCTAAGGAAGCTTTCTTT.

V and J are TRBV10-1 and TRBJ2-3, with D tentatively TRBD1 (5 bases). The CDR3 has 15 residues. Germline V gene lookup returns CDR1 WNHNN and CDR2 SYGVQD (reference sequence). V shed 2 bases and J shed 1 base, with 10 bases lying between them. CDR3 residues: CASSEDVGRTDTQYF. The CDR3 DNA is TGCGCCAGCAGTGAGGACGTGGGGCGCACAGATACGCAGTATTTT.

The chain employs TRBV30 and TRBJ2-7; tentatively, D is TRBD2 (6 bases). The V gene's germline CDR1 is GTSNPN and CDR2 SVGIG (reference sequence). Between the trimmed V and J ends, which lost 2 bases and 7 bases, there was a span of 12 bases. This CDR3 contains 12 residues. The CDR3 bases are TGTGCCTGGAGTTGGGGGGTCGGAGAGCAGTACTTC. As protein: CAWSWGVGEQYF.

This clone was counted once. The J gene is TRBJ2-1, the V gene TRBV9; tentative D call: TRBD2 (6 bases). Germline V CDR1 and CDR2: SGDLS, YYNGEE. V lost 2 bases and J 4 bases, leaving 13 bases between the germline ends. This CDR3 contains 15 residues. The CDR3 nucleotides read TGTGCCAGCAGCGTCCTGGAGGGGAGATACAATGAGCAGTTCTTC. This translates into CASSVLEGRYNEQFF.